Below, 20 T cell receptor beta chains from the same sample are listed, as sequenced in a study of long-term antiretroviral therapy in people with HIV. The libraries were made with immunoSEQ v3.0 at survey level. Libraries were prepared by immunoSEQ multiplex PCR; TCRdb keeps only in-frame clonotypes and omits some of them. The repertoire holds 9,500 to 15,000 clones, around 79% seen once, with around 10% in the top ten. The sample consisted of unsorted PBMCs, taken 0.8 years before starting antiretroviral therapy. The origin of the receptors is a middle-aged woman with HIV.

This clone is classed as medium-sized. The chain joins TRBV19 to TRBJ2-1, with a tentative D call TRBD2 (6 bases). This CDR3 region has 15 residues. Trimming pared 7 bases from V and 2 bases from J, leaving 15 bases between. Germline-derived CDR1 and CDR2 are LNHDA and SQIVND (reference sequence). The CDR3 nucleotides are TGTGCCAGTACCTCCTACGCGGGAACCTACAATGAGCAGTTCTTC. It codes for CASTSYAGTYNEQFF. The entire variable domain, with the rest obtained from reference TRBV19 and TRBJ2-1, is as follows: DGGITQSPKYLFRKEGQNVTLSCEQNLNHDAMYWYRQDPGQGLRLIYYSQIVNDFQKGDIAEGYSVSREKKESFPLTVTSAQKNPTAFYLCASTSYAGTYNEQFFGPGTRLTVL.

The chain links TRBV5-1 to TRBJ2-7; perhaps TRBD1 as D (5 bases). This CDR3 comprises 14 residues. With 1 base removed from V and 2 bases from J, the gap between germline ends came to 10 bases. Germline V gene sequence: CDR1 SGHRS, CDR2 YFSETQ. Here the CDR3 reads CASSLWQGTYEQYF. The CDR3 nucleotides read TGCGCCAGCAGCTTGTGGCAGGGAACCTACGAGCAGTACTTC.

The chain is built from TRBV19 and TRBJ1-5; a possible D gene is TRBD1 (6 bases). This CDR3 is built from 14 residues. In germline, CDR1 is LNHDA, CDR2 SQIVND (reference sequence). V was pared by 8 bases and J by 1 base, with 12 bases between. The CDR3 DNA is TGTGCCAGTCTTGGACAGTTAAGCAATCAGCCCCAGCATTTT. This sequence encodes CASLGQLSNQPQHF. The whole variable domain, remainder taken from reference TRBV19 and TRBJ1-5, is DGGITQSPKYLFRKEGQNVTLSCEQNLNHDAMYWYRQDPGQGLRLIYYSQIVNDFQKGDIAEGYSVSREKKESFPLTVTSAQKNPTAFYLCASLGQLSNQPQHFGDGTRLSIL.

The V and J genes are TRBV7-9 and TRBJ2-2; the D call may be TRBD1 or TRBD2 (5 bases each). Germline CDR1 reads SEHNR; CDR2 reads FQNEAQ (reference sequence). Trimming cost V 5 bases and J 6 bases, with 10 bases left between them. The CDR3 length is 13 residues. DNA of the CDR3: TGTGCCAGCAGCCGGGACGTCGCCGGGGAGCTGTTTTTT. It specifies CASSRDVAGELFF.

In its sample, this clone was seen a few times. The V and J genes are TRBV29-1 and TRBJ2-1, with 7 bases fitting TRBD2. The CDR3 is 13 residues long. V lost 7 bases to trimming and J lost 9 bases; unmatched junction nucleotides: 12. Germline CDR1 SQVTM, CDR2 ANQGSEA. Written as DNA, the CDR3 is TGCAGCGGGGGGGGACTTAGGCTCAGTGAGCAGTTCTTC. Its protein is CSGGGLRLSEQFF.

This clone occurred once. The V gene is TRBV19, the J gene TRBJ2-3; D ambiguous. CDR3 length: 13 residues. Trimming removed 6 bases at V and 9 bases at J, with 16 bases between. Germline assignment: CDR1 LNHDA and CDR2 SQIVND (reference sequence). This chain's CDR3 is CASSSSGVNTQYF. The CDR3, as DNA: TGTGCCAGTAGCTCGAGTGGGGTCAACACGCAGTATTTT.

The rearrangement uses TRBV11-2 and TRBJ2-5; maybe TRBD2 (5 bases). The CDR3 extends over 16 amino acids. The V end lost 5 bases, the J end lost 4 bases, and 20 bases lay between the germline ends. Per germline, CDR1 SGHAT and CDR2 FQNNGV. The CDR3 is CASSAQQYSEGETQYF. DNA for the CDR3: TGTGCCAGCAGCGCACAACAGTACTCTGAGGGAGAGACCCAGTACTTC.

The CDR3 loop reads CSAVDRGLFF. The CDR3 DNA is TGCAGTGCTGTGGACAGGGGCCTGTTCTTC. The chain links TRBV20-1 to TRBJ2-1; 9 nucleotides line up with TRBD1. J was trimmed by 15 bases and V by 5 bases; bases with no gene match: 5. Germline loops: CDR1 DFQATT, CDR2 SNEGSKA (reference sequence). This CDR3 is 10 amino acids long.

The chain combines TRBV7-9 with TRBJ1-4; TRBD1 aligns across 7 bases. Germline assignment: CDR1 SEHNR and CDR2 FQNEAQ (reference sequence). This CDR3 is built from 15 residues. After removal of 1 base from V and 8 bases from J, the junction contained 7 bases not matched to a gene. This chain's CDR3 is CASSLGQGRPEKLFF. As DNA, the CDR3 is TGTGCCAGCAGCTTAGGACAGGGCCGGCCCGAAAAACTGTTTTTT.

This chain joins TRBV10-3 and TRBJ2-7; D unclear. Germline CDR1 and CDR2: ENHRY and SYGVKD. Trimming removed 3 bases from V and 2 bases from J, with 5 bases in between. CDR3 length: 12 residues. The CDR3 coding sequence is TGTGCCATCAGTGATTCCCCCTACGAGCAGTACTTC. Encoded protein: CAISDSPYEQYF.

The J gene is TRBJ2-2, the V gene TRBV5-6; 11 bases are a match to TRBD2. From germline, CDR1 is SGHDT and CDR2 YYEEEE. J gave up 6 bases and V 4 bases, and 2 bases lay outside the gene matches. This CDR3 region has 14 residues. CDR3 sequence (DNA): TGTGCCAGCAGCCCTAGCGGGAGGCCCGGGGAGCTGTTTTTT. It codes for CASSPSGRPGELFF.

The chain carries TRBV18 and TRBJ2-1, with 7 bases aligning to TRBD2. CDR1 and CDR2 (germline): KGHSH, LQKENI. V lost 2 bases and J lost 4; bases outside the gene matches: 2. CDR3 size: 14 residues. CDR3 sequence (DNA): TGTGCCAGCTCACCAGGGGGGGGTTACAATGAGCAGTTCTTC. It encodes CASSPGGGYNEQFF.

The genes are TRBV5-1 and TRBJ1-2, with a tentative D call TRBD1 (5 bases). CDR1 is SGHRS and CDR2 is YFSETQ in the germline V gene. V shed 0 bases and J shed 2 bases, with 11 bases lying between them. This CDR3 comprises 15 residues. This chain's CDR3 is CASSLVPGWNYGYTF. The CDR3 region has the DNA TGCGCCAGCAGCTTGGTACCAGGGTGGAACTATGGCTACACCTTC.

The chain combines TRBV18 with TRBJ2-7; 7 bases match TRBD1. CDR1 KGHSH and CDR2 LQKENI come from the germline V gene. After removal of 0 bases from V and 3 bases from J, the junction contained 5 bases not matched to a gene. The CDR3 runs 15 residues. CDR3 protein: CASSPPRQGIYEQYF. The CDR3 coding sequence is TGTGCCAGCTCACCACCGAGACAGGGAATCTACGAGCAGTACTTC. Looking up the rest from reference TRBV18 and TRBJ2-7 gives the full variable domain: NAGVMQNPRHLVRRRGQEARLRCSPMKGHSHVYWYRQLPEEGLKFMVYLQKENIIDESGMPKERFSAEFPKEGPSILRIQQVVRGDSAAYFCASSPPRQGIYEQYFGPGTRLTVT.

This chain uses TRBV6-5 with TRBJ2-2; perhaps TRBD1 as D (6 bases). Germline V gene data show CDR1 as MNHEY and CDR2 as SVGAGI. Trimming left V 6 bases short and J 11 bases short, with 19 bases between. The CDR3 loop spans 14 amino acids. CDR3 in DNA: TGTGCCAGCAGACCTCTGCAGGGGACCGCCGAGCTGTTTTTT. Its protein product is CASRPLQGTAELFF.

The V call is TRBV19, the J call TRBJ2-1, with D perhaps TRBD2 (6 bases). The CDR3 covers 14 residues. CDR1 LNHDA and CDR2 SQIVND come from the germline V gene (reference sequence). The ends were cut back, 6 bases at V and 10 bases at J, with 19 bases in the middle. The CDR3 DNA sequence: TGTGCCAGTAGGGCGGGATCTAGGAGTGGGGAGCAGTTCTTC. Protein: CASRAGSRSGEQFF. The entire variable domain, with the rest obtained from reference TRBV19 and TRBJ2-1, is as follows: DGGITQSPKYLFRKEGQNVTLSCEQNLNHDAMYWYRQDPGQGLRLIYYSQIVNDFQKGDIAEGYSVSREKKESFPLTVTSAQKNPTAFYLCASRAGSRSGEQFFGPGTRLTVL.

The rearrangement joins TRBV7-8 to TRBJ1-4; 7 bases align to TRBD1. CDR1 and CDR2 from the germline V gene are SGHVS and FQNEAQ. With 4 bases clipped from V and 2 bases from J, the junction kept 13 bases outside the gene matches. This CDR3 is 18 amino acids long. For the CDR3, the DNA is TGTGCCAGCAGCTCCCTTCGGAGGGGGCTTGGGACTAATGAAAAACTGTTTTTT. Its protein product is CASSSLRRGLGTNEKLFF.

The chain has TRBV7-6 and TRBJ2-7; D might be TRBD1 (6 bases). This CDR3 region has 14 residues. Trimming stripped 4 bases from V and 2 bases from J, with 12 bases between. The germline gives CDR1 SGHVS, CDR2 FNYEAQ. The CDR3 protein is CASSSRDRTYEQYF. CDR3 DNA: TGTGCCAGCAGCTCAAGAGACAGGACCTACGAGCAGTACTTC. The whole variable domain, filled in from reference TRBV7-6 and TRBJ2-7, reads GAGVSQSPRYKVTKRGQDVALRCDPISGHVSLYWYRQALGQGPEFLTYFNYEAQQDKSGLPNDRFSAERPEGSISTLTIQRTEQRDSAMYRCASSSRDRTYEQYFGPGTRLTVT.

This clone was seen a few times. This rearrangement joins TRBV2 to TRBJ1-5, with unresolved D. The germline V gene encodes CDR1 SNHLY and CDR2 FYNNEI. The germline V and J ends were trimmed by 10 bases and 0 bases, with 10 bases remaining between them. CDR3 length equals 13 residues. CDR3 sequence: CATSPYSNQPQHF. DNA of the CDR3: TGTGCCACCTCACCTTATAGCAATCAGCCCCAGCATTTT.

The chain has TRBV28 and TRBJ2-7, with D possibly being TRBD2 (5 bases). Germline values: CDR1 MDHEN, CDR2 SYDVKM. The germline V and J ends were trimmed by 5 bases and 0 bases, with 8 bases remaining between them. CDR3 length: 13 residues. The CDR3 loop is CASSPGSSYEQYF. The CDR3 coding sequence is TGTGCCAGCAGTCCTGGGAGCTCCTACGAGCAGTACTTC.